Presented here are 10 T cell receptor beta chains from one specimen sequenced in a study of OX40 agonist ivuxolimab in advanced cancers. The table came from immunoSEQ multiplex PCR; TCRdb's copy has only in-frame clones and leaves some out. The sample carries tens of thousands of clones, roughly 80% recorded once. Sequencing used CD4+ or CD8+ T cells sorted from blood, obtained in a trial of the OX40 agonist ivuxolimab. These receptors all come from an adult with an advanced solid tumor such as melanoma, head and neck, liver or kidney cancer.

The chain is built from TRBV4-1 and TRBJ1-2; D not resolved. CDR3 length equals 12 residues. Trimming stripped 0 bases from V and 7 bases from J, with 6 bases between. The germline V gene has CDR1 MGHRA and CDR2 YSYEKL. CDR3 in amino acids: CASSQEGSGYTF. The CDR3 DNA is TGCGCCAGCAGCCAAGAGGGGTCTGGCTACACCTTC.

Only one count was recorded for this clone. V and J are TRBV11-3 and TRBJ1-1, with D uncertain. Germline V gene sequence: CDR1 SGHNT, CDR2 YENEEA. The CDR3 has 13 residues. V dropped 5 bases and J dropped 2 bases, with 9 bases sitting between them. CDR3 sequence: CASSLTSNTEAFF. CDR3 DNA sequence: TGTGCCAGCAGCCTCACCAGCAACACTGAAGCTTTCTTT.

The V call is TRBV5-4, the J call TRBJ2-3, with 8 bases lining up with TRBD2. The V segment lost 0 bases and the J segment 2 bases; nucleotides outside the gene matches: 5. CDR1 and CDR2 from the germline V gene are SGHNT and YYREEE (reference sequence). The CDR3 runs to 16 residues. In DNA form, the CDR3 reads TGTGCCAGCAGCTTGGGCACTAGCGGACCCACAGATACGCAGTATTTT. This translates into CASSLGTSGPTDTQYF.

This clone was detected only a few times. V and J are TRBV5-4 and TRBJ2-7; TRBD1 matches at 9 bases. The V gene end was trimmed by 1 base and the J gene end by 3 bases; junction bases not matched to a gene: 2. CDR3 length equals 14 residues. Germline values: CDR1 SGHNT, CDR2 YYREEE (reference sequence). Here the CDR3 reads CASSLWDRVYEQYF. For the CDR3, the DNA is TGTGCCAGCAGCTTGTGGGACAGGGTCTACGAGCAGTACTTC.

The V call is TRBV13, the J call TRBJ2-7; 9 bases map to TRBD2. From germline, CDR1 is PRHDT and CDR2 FYEKMQ (reference sequence). The J segment lost 2 bases and the V segment lost 5 bases, leaving 4 bases of the junction unmatched. The CDR3 contains 14 residues. The CDR3 here is CASSPGGGAYEQYF. In DNA, the CDR3 is TGTGCCAGCAGCCCGGGCGGGGGGGCCTACGAGCAGTACTTC.

The chain is built from TRBV4-3 and TRBJ1-1; D uncertain. Trimming shortened V by 0 bases and J by 0 bases, and 8 bases separated the two germline ends. The CDR3 loop spans 15 amino acids. Germline-derived CDR1 and CDR2 are LGHNA and YSLEER. In DNA form, the CDR3 reads TGCGCCAGCAGCCAAGATCCGTCAGTGAACACTGAAGCTTTCTTT. The encoded protein is CASSQDPSVNTEAFF.

This chain joins TRBV13 and TRBJ1-1; tentative D call: TRBD1 (5 bases). Deletions cut 5 bases from V and 4 bases from J, with 14 bases between. The CDR3 totals 14 residues. Germline CDR1 reads PRHDT; CDR2 reads FYEKMQ (reference sequence). CDR3 region: CASSGPAGSTEAFF. CDR3 in DNA: TGTGCCAGCAGCGGTCCGGCAGGGAGCACTGAAGCTTTCTTT.

This clone was observed at least ten times. V is TRBV6-5 and J is TRBJ1-2; no definite D call. Trimming pared 5 bases from V and 2 bases from J, leaving 12 bases between. This CDR3 contains 14 residues. CDR1 is MNHEY, CDR2 SVGAGI, per germline. Here the CDR3 DNA reads TGTGCCAGCAGTGACCCGGAAGGGAACTATGGCTACACCTTC. This codes for CASSDPEGNYGYTF.

This chain connects TRBV11-2 to TRBJ2-7, with TRBD2 matching over 12 bases. Germline V CDR1 and CDR2: SGHAT, FQNNGV. V trimming: 3 bases; J trimming: 6 bases; junction bases outside the gene matches: 3. CDR3 length: 14 residues. The DNA for the CDR3 is TGTGCCAGCAGCTTGCTAGCGGGGGGGCGCGAGCAGTACTTC. Its protein product is CASSLLAGGREQYF.

This sequence joins TRBV27 and TRBJ2-2, with D unclear. The CDR3 contains 13 residues. Trimming left V 5 bases short and J 6 bases short, with 10 bases between. Germline CDR1 and CDR2: MNHEY and SMNVEV (reference sequence). The CDR3 bases are TGTGCCAGCAGTAGAACGTCACCCGGGGAGCTGTTTTTT. Its translation is CASSRTSPGELFF.